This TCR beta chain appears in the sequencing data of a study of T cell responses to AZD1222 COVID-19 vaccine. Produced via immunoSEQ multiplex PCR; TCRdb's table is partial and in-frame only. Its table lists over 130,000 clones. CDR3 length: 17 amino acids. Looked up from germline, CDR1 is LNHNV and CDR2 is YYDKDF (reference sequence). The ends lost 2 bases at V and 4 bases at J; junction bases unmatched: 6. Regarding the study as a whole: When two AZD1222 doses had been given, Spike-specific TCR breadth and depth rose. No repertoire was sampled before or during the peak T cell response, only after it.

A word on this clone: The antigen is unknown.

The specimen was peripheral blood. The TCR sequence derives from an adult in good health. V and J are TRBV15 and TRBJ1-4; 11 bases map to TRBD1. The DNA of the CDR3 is TGTGCCACCAGCAGACGAGGACAGGGGGCAAGTAATGAAAAACTGTTTTTT. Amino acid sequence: CATSRRGQGASNEKLFF.